Given below is one T cell receptor beta chain in context. No antigen is known for it. The record has no base qualities; no much larger clone is one base away. In the germline V gene, CDR1 corresponds to SGHRS and CDR2 to YFSETQ. After removal of 0 bases from V and 9 bases from J, the junction retains 11 bases not matched to a gene. Including the terminal cysteine and phenylalanine, the CDR3 comprises 17 residues. The kept DNA is CDR3 alone, 51 bases in frame from the first base. Library creation used the immunoSEQ multiplex PCR assay. For most patients, high-throughput TCR-beta CDR3 sequencing of genomic DNA was performed by Adaptive Biotechnologies. On the authors' methods: Adaptive's ImmunoSEQ software was the source of the TCR sequencing data for roughly 19 patients, while a few other patients were processed with MiXCR and VDJtools. Because the origin of CDR3 nucleotide sequences shared between donor and recipient could not be assigned, those sequences were removed. Alloreactive clones required at least 2-fold expansion over unstimulated cells and minimum CFSE-low frequency of 0.002% (template counts) or 0.001% (read counts). Clones detected in sequenced pre-transplant spleen, lymph node, or MLR CFSE-low populations of the donor or recipient were defined as mappable. The cumulative frequency of alloreactive clones was calculated as a percentage of all sequences, weighted by copy number. TCRdb holds this immuneACCESS table with in-frame rearrangements only. Some clones are missing; in checked studies, unresolved V genes explain under half, and the rest has no known cause. V and J calls plus clone size are reproduced from that table; the DNA served to infer D and trimming. This sample is represented by 12,000 or so clones; over 60% of them were singletons. Of the sample, around 30% falls within the top ten clones.

Blood samples were collected up to 4 times in the first month after transplant and then at least monthly when available. This specimen belongs to a study of graft-versus-host responses after intestinal transplantation (dated by TCRdb to the early 2020s). Turning to the overall study: The transplants that recipients received were multivisceral, liver-intestinal, or isolated intestinal. All recipients received anti-thymocyte globulin induction followed by maintenance tacrolimus and steroids for three to four years. After intestinal transplantation, graft-versus-host and host-versus-graft alloreactive T cell clones in the graft, circulation and bone marrow were tracked using bulk TCR-beta CDR3 sequencing. Rather than going through the commercial service, samples from a few later patients were sequenced in-house on an Illumina MiSeq and processed with MiXCR. Of the 20 to 30 intestinal transplant recipients enrolled in the cohort, one of whom was a retransplant, a few patients without pretransplant specimens were excluded. To identify alloreactive clones, pre-transplant mixed lymphocyte reaction products were sequenced and then compared with unstimulated pre-transplant donor and recipient T cells. Donor T cell macrochimerism was defined as a peak of at least 4% donor T cells among recipient peripheral blood mononuclear cells.

Results and caveats for the whole study, not just this receptor: Conclusions were limited by the relatively low number and heterogeneity of intestinal transplant patients. Early after transplant, declines in HvG clones were associated with peak levels of circulating GvH clones. Patients with donor T cell macrochimerism had high GvH to HvG T cell clonal ratios in their allografts. GvH clones turned up in recipient bone marrow, with some appearing earlier in ileal mucosa or blood, a pattern consistent with an intestinal mucosal origin.

This material consisted of PBMCs, taken about 490 days after intestinal transplant. The clonotype comes from a human patient who received an intestinal transplant, so some T cells may come from the graft donor. The sequence joins TRBV5-1 to TRBJ2-1; 11 central nucleotides agree with TRBD2. The base sequence is TGCGCCAGCAGCTTGGCCGTTACCGGGACTAGCGGTGGTGAGCAGTTCTTC. The encoded protein is CASSLAVTGTSGGEQFF.